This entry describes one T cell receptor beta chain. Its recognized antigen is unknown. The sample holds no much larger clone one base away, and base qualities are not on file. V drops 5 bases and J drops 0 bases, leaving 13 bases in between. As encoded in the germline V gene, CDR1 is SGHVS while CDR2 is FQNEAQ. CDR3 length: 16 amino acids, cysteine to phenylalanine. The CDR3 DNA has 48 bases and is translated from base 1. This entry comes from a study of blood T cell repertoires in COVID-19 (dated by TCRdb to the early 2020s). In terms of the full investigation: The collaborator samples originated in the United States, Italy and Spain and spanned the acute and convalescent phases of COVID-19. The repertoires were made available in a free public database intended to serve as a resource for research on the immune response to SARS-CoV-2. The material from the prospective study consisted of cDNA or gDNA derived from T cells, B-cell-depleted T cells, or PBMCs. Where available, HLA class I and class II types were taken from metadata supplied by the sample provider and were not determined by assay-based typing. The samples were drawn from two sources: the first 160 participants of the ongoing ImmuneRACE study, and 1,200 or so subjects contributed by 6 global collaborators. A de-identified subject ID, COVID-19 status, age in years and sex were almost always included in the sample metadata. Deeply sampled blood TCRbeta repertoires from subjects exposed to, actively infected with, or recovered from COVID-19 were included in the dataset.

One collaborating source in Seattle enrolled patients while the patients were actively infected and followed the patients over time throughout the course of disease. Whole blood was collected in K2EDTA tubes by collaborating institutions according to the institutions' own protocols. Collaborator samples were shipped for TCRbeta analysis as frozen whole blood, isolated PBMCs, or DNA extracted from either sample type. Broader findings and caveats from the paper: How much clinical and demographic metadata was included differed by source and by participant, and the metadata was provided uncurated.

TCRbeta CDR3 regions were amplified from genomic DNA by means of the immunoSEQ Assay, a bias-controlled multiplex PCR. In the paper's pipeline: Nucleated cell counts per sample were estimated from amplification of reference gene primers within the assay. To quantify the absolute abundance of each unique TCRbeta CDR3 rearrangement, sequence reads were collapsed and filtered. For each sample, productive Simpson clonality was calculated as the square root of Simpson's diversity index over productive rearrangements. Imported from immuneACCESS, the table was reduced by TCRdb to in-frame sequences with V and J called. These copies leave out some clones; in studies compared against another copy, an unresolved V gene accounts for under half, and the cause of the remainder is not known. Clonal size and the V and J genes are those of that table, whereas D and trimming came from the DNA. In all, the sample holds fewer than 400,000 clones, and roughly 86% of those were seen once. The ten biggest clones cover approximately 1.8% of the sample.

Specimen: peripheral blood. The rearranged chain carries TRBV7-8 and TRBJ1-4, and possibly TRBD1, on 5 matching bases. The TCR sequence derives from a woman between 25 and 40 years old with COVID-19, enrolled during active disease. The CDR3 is CASSPDRIATNEKLFF. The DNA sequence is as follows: TGTGCCAGCAGCCCCGACAGAATTGCAACTAATGAAAAACTGTTTTTT.